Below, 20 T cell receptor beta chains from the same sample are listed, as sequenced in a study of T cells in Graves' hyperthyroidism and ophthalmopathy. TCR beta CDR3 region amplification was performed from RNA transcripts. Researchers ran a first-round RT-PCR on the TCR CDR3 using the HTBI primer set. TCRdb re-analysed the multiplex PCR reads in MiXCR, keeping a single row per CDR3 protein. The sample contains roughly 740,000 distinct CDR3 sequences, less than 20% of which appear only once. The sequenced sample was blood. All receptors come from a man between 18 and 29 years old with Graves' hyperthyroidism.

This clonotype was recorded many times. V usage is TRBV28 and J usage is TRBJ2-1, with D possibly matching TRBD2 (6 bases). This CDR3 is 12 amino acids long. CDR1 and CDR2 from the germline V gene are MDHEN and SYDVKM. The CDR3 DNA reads TGTGCTACCTCAGCGGGTTACAATGAGCAGTTCTTC. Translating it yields CATSAGYNEQFF.

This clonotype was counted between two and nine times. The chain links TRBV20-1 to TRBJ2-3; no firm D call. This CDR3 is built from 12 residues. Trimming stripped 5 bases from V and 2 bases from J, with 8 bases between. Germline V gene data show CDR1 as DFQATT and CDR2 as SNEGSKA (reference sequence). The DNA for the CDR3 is TGCAGTGCTTGGACCCCCACAGATACGCAGTATTTT. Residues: CSAWTPTDTQYF.

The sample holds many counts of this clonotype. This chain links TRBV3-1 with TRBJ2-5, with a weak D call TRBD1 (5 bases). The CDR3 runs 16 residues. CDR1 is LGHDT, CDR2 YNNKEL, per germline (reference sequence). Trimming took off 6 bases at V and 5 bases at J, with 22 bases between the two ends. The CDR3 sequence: CASSRMTAQLPETQYF. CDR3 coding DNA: TGTGCCAGCAGTAGAATGACAGCCCAACTCCCTGAGACCCAGTACTTC.

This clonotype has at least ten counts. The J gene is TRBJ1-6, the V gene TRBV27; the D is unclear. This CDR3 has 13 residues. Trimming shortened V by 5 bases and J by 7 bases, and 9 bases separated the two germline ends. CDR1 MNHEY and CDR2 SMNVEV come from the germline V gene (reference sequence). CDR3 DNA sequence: TGTGCCAGCAGTCGGGGTACCAATTCACCCCTCCACTTT. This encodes CASSRGTNSPLHF.

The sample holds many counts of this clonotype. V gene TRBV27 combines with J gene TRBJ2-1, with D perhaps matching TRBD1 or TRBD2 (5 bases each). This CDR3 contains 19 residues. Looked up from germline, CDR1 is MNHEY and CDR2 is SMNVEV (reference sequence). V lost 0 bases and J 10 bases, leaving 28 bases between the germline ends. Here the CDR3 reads CASSLSGGKISGPSDEQFF. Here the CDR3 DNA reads TGTGCCAGCAGTTTATCCGGCGGAAAGATTTCGGGGCCCTCGGACGAGCAGTTCTTC.

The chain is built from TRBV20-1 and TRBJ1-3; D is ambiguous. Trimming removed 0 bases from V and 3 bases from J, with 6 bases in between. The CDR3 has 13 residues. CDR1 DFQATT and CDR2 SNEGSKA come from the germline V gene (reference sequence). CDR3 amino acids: CSARDSGGNTIYF. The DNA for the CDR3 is TGCAGTGCTAGAGATTCGGGTGGAAACACCATATATTTT.

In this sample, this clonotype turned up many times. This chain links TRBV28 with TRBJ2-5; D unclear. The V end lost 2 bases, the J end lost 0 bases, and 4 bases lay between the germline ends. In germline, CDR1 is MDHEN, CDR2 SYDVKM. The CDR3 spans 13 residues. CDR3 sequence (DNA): TGTGCCAGCAGTTTACCCAACCAAGAGACCCAGTACTTC. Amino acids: CASSLPNQETQYF.

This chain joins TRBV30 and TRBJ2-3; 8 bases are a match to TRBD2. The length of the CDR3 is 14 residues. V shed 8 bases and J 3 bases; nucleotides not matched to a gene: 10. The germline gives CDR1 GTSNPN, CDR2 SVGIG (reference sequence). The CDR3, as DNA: TGTGCCGGTTTCAAACGGGAGGGTACAGATACGCAGTATTTT. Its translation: CAGFKREGTDTQYF.

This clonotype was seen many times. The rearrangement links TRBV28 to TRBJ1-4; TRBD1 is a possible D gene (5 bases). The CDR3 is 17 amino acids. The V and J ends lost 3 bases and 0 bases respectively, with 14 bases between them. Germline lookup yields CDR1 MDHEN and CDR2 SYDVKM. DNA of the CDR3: TGTGCCAGCAGTTTCTTCGGCCGGGACGCAACTAATGAAAAACTGTTTTTT. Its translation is CASSFFGRDATNEKLFF. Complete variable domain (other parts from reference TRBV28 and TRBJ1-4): DVKVTQSSRYLVKRTGEKVFLECVQDMDHENMFWYRQDPGLGLRLIYFSYDVKMKEKGDIPEGYSVSREKKERFSLILESASTNQTSMYLCASSFFGRDATNEKLFFGSGTQLSVL.

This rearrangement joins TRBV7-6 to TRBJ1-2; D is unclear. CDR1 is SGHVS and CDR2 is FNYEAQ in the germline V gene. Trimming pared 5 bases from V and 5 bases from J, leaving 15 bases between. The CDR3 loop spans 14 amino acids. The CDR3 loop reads CASSPRTQGYGYTF. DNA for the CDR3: TGTGCCAGCAGCCCCCGGACCCAAGGGTATGGCTACACCTTC.

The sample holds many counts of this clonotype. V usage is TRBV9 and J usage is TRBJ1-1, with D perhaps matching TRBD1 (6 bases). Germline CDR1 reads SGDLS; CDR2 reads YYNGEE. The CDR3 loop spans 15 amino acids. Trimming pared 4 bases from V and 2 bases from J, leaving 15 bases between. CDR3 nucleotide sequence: TGTGCCAGCAGCACCCTCGGGGGCGGAAACACTGAAGCTTTCTTT. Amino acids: CASSTLGGGNTEAFF. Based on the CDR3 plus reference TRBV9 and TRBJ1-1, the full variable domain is DSGVTQTPKHLITATGQRVTLRCSPRSGDLSVYWYQQSLDQGLQFLIQYYNGEERAKGNILERFSAQQFPDLHSELNLSSLELGDSALYFCASSTLGGGNTEAFFGQGTRLTVV.

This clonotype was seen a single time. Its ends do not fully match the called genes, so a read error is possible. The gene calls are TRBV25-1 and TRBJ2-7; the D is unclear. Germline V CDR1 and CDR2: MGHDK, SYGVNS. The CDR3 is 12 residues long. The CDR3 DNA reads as TGTGCCAGCCTATCGGGCTCCTGCGAGCAGTACTTC. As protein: CASLSGSCEQYF.

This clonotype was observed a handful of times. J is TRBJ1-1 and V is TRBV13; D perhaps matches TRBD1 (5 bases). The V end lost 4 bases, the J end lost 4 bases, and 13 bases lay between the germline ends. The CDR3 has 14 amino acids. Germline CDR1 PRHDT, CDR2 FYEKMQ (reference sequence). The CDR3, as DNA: TGTGCCAGCAGCTCCGGGGCCCGGGGCACTGAAGCTTTCTTT. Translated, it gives CASSSGARGTEAFF. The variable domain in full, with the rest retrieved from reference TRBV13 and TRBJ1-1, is AAGVIQSPRHLIKEKRETATLKCYPIPRHDTVYWYQQGPGQDPQFLISFYEKMQSDKGSIPDRFSAQQFSDYHSELNMSSLELGDSALYFCASSSGARGTEAFFGQGTRLTVV.

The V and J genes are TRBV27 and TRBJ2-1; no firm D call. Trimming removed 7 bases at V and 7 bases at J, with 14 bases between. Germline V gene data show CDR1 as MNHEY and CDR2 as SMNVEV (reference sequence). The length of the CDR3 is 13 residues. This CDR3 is CASTTTARNEQFF. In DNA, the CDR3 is TGTGCCAGCACTACTACCGCCCGGAATGAGCAGTTCTTC.

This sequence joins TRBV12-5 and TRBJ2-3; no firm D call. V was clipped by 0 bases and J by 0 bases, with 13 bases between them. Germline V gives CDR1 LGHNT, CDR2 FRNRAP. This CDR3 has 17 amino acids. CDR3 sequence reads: CASGLVYGLESTDTQYF. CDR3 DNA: TGTGCTAGTGGTTTGGTATACGGGCTAGAGAGCACAGATACGCAGTATTTT. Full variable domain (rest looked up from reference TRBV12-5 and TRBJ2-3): DARVTQTPRHKVTEMGQEVTMRCQPILGHNTVFWYRQTMMQGLELLAYFRNRAPLDDSGMPKDRFSAEMPDATLATLKIQPSEPRDSAVYFCASGLVYGLESTDTQYFGPGTRLTVL.

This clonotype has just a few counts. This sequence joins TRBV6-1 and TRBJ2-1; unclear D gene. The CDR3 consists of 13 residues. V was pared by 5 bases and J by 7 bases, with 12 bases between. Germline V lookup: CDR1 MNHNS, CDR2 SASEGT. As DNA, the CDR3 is TGTGCCAGCAGTACAAACGTACGGAATGAGCAGTTCTTC. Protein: CASSTNVRNEQFF.

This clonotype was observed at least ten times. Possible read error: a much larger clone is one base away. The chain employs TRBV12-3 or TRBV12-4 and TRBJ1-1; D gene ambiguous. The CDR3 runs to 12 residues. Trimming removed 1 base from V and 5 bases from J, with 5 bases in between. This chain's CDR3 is CASSLGKTEAFF. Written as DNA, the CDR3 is TGTGCCAGCAGTTTAGGGAAAACTGAAGCTTTCTTT.

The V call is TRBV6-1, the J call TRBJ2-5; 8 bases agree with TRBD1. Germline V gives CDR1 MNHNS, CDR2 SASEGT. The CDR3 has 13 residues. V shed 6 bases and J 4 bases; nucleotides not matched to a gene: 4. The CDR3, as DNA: TGTGCCAGCAGCCTGGGACAGGTAGAGACCCAGTACTTC. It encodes CASSLGQVETQYF.

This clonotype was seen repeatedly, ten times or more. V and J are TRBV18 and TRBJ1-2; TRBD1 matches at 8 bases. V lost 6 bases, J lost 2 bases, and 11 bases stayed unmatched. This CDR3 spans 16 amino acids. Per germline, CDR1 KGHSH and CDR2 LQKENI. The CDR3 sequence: CASSSDRAYGNYGYTF. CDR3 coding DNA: TGTGCCAGCTCGTCGGACAGGGCGTATGGGAACTATGGCTACACCTTC.

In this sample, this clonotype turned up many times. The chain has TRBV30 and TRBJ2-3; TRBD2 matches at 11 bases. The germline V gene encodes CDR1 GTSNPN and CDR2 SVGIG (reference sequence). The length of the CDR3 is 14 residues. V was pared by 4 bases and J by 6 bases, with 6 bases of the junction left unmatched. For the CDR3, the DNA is TGTGCCTGGACCCTACTAGCGGGAGCGGATACGCAGTATTTT. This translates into CAWTLLAGADTQYF.